The 18 T cell receptor beta chains in this list originate from one sample, sequenced in a study of PD-L1 blockade in urothelial cancer. Time point indicated: peripheral blood 6 weeks after treatment start. Data came from immunoSEQ multiplex PCR; TCRdb stores just in-frame clones and leaves some out. The sample has over 100,000 clones; around 90% are singletons. The specimen comprised PBMCs, sampled around atezolizumab (anti-PD-L1) treatment. All receptors come from a man aged 55 to 70 with urothelial cancer.

The V gene is TRBV30, the J gene TRBJ1-5, with D perhaps matching TRBD1 (6 bases). This CDR3 contains 16 residues. The germline V gene has CDR1 GTSNPN and CDR2 SVGIG (reference sequence). V was pared by 1 base and J by 1 base, with 14 bases between. The CDR3 coding sequence is TGTGCCTGGAGTGGAGGGGGGGTGGGCAGCAATCAGCCCCAGCATTTT. This sequence encodes CAWSGGGVGSNQPQHF.

The J gene is TRBJ1-1, the V gene TRBV11-2; D is unresolved. The CDR3 covers 13 residues. CDR1 is SGHAT and CDR2 is FQNNGV in the germline V gene. Deletions cut 5 bases from V and 1 base from J, with 8 bases between. CDR3 bases: TGTGCCAGCAGCCCGGCGGGGAACACTGAAGCTTTCTTT. Its translation: CASSPAGNTEAFF.

This chain connects TRBV12-5 to TRBJ1-5, with TRBD1 matching over 7 bases. CDR1 is LGHNT, CDR2 FRNRAP, per germline. Trimming at V came to 3 bases and at J to 8 bases, leaving 7 bases not matched to a gene. The CDR3 consists of 14 residues. The DNA of the CDR3 is TGTGCTAGTGGTTTACTGGGACAGAGGGAGCCCCAGCATTTT. Translating it yields CASGLLGQREPQHF.

The gene calls are TRBV4-3 and TRBJ1-1; D unclear. Germline values: CDR1 LGHNA, CDR2 YSLEER. The CDR3 covers 13 residues. Trimming shortened V by 1 base and J by 7 bases, and 10 bases separated the two germline ends. The CDR3 bases are TGCGCCAGCAGCCAAGCCAGGCGTAGTGAAGCTTTCTTT. Translation gives CASSQARRSEAFF.

The V call is TRBV5-6, the J call TRBJ2-7, with TRBD1 identical over 9 bases. This CDR3 spans 16 amino acids. CDR1 is SGHDT, CDR2 YYEEEE, per germline. V trimming: 2 bases; J trimming: 6 bases; junction bases outside the gene matches: 12. CDR3: CASSFPPGTGTSEQYF. The CDR3 DNA reads as TGTGCCAGCAGCTTCCCTCCTGGGACAGGGACCTCCGAGCAGTACTTC. Looking up the rest from reference TRBV5-6 and TRBJ2-7 gives the full variable domain: DAGVTQSPTHLIKTRGQQVTLRCSPKSGHDTVSWYQQALGQGPQFIFQYYEEEERQRGNFPDRFSGHQFPNYSSELNVNALLLGDSALYLCASSFPPGTGTSEQYFGPGTRLTVT.

The chain links TRBV13 to TRBJ2-1; 7 nucleotides align to TRBD1. The CDR3 is made up of 15 amino acids. The ends lost 0 bases at V and 9 bases at J; junction bases unmatched: 8. Germline values: CDR1 PRHDT, CDR2 FYEKMQ (reference sequence). CDR3: CASSLGGTELGEQFF. CDR3 DNA sequence: TGTGCCAGCAGCTTAGGTGGGACAGAGTTGGGTGAGCAGTTCTTC.

V and J are TRBV27 and TRBJ2-2, with 7 bases matching TRBD1. The CDR3 length is 16 residues. Trimming at V came to 5 bases and at J to 0 bases, leaving 6 bases not matched to a gene. Germline CDR1 and CDR2: MNHEY and SMNVEV (reference sequence). CDR3 sequence reads: CASSPQGQTNTGELFF. In DNA, the CDR3 is TGTGCCAGCAGTCCACAGGGACAGACGAACACCGGGGAGCTGTTTTTT.

CDR3 sequence reads: CASSLEKPGETQYF. The DNA of the CDR3 is TGCGCCAGCAGCTTGGAGAAGCCTGGAGAGACCCAGTACTTC. The V gene is TRBV5-1, the J gene TRBJ2-5; D is undetermined. The CDR3 extends over 14 amino acids. Germline assignment: CDR1 SGHRS and CDR2 YFSETQ. Trimming pared 0 bases from V and 4 bases from J, leaving 10 bases between.

The chain has TRBV9 and TRBJ2-5; D is uncertain. Germline CDR1 reads SGDLS; CDR2 reads YYNGEE. The CDR3 spans 15 residues. Trimming pared 0 bases from V and 1 base from J, leaving 10 bases between. This CDR3 reads CASSVAGVAQETQYF. The CDR3 DNA reads TGTGCCAGCAGCGTAGCTGGAGTAGCCCAAGAGACCCAGTACTTC.

The DNA of the CDR3 is TGCGCCAGCAGCCCACACCTAGATACAGGGCGGCCGTTTGCTGAAGCTTTCTTT. Its protein product is CASSPHLDTGRPFAEAFF. This rearrangement joins TRBV5-1 to TRBJ1-1; a possible D gene is TRBD1 (6 bases). Trimming shortened V by 4 bases and J by 6 bases, and 28 bases separated the two germline ends. Germline CDR1 SGHRS, CDR2 YFSETQ. The CDR3 runs to 18 residues.

CDR3 nucleotides: TGTGCCAGCAGCTTAATGGGACAGGGAATTAATGAAAAACTGTTTTTT. It translates to CASSLMGQGINEKLFF. The chain employs TRBV7-2 and TRBJ1-4, with TRBD1 matching over 9 bases. CDR3 length equals 16 residues. V gave up 2 bases and J gave up 4 bases; unmatched junction bases: 5. Germline CDR1 SGHTA, CDR2 FQGNSA.

DNA of the CDR3: TGTGCCAGCAGCCCCCGGACTAGCCGATTCCTTTTGGATACGCAGTATTTT. Its protein product is CASSPRTSRFLLDTQYF. The chain couples TRBV9 to TRBJ2-3, with TRBD2 identical over 8 bases. The junction had 16 bases not matched to a gene; V was cut back by 4 bases and J by 6 bases. In germline, CDR1 is SGDLS, CDR2 YYNGEE. The CDR3 is made up of 17 amino acids.

V is TRBV2 and J is TRBJ1-4; tentatively, D is TRBD1 (5 bases). The germline gives CDR1 SNHLY, CDR2 FYNNEI. This CDR3 is 14 amino acids long. Trimming left V 7 bases short and J 7 bases short, with 16 bases between. DNA for the CDR3: TGTGCCAGCATCCGGGGGGGAAATGTTGAAAAACTGTTTTTT. Protein sequence: CASIRGGNVEKLFF.

The chain employs TRBV11-1 and TRBJ2-1; TRBD1 matches at 9 bases. The CDR3 runs 19 residues. CDR1 is SGHAT and CDR2 is FQDESV in the germline V gene (reference sequence). Germline trimming cut 5 bases from V and 3 bases from J; bases unmatched to any gene: 17. The CDR3 loop reads CASSPQQGAMSWNYNEQFF. CDR3 sequence (DNA): TGTGCCAGCAGCCCGCAACAGGGGGCCATGTCCTGGAACTACAATGAGCAGTTCTTC. Based on the CDR3 plus reference TRBV11-1 and TRBJ2-1, the full variable domain is EAEVAQSPRYKITEKSQAVAFWCDPISGHATLYWYRQILGQGPELLVQFQDESVVDDSQLPKDRFSAERLKGVDSTLKIQPAELGDSAMYLCASSPQQGAMSWNYNEQFFGPGTRLTVL.

V gene TRBV5-4 combines with J gene TRBJ1-4; TRBD1 agrees at 8 bases. This CDR3 region has 15 residues. Germline CDR1 is SGHNT and CDR2 is YYREEE (reference sequence). J lost 8 bases, V lost 1 base, and 7 bases had no gene match. The CDR3 sequence is CASSLFGTGDEKLFF. The CDR3 bases are TGTGCCAGCAGCTTGTTCGGGACAGGAGACGAAAAACTGTTTTTT.

The chain combines TRBV27 with TRBJ2-1; 7 bases are a match to TRBD2. This CDR3 is built from 15 residues. The J segment lost 6 bases and the V segment lost 4 bases, leaving 9 bases of the junction unmatched. The germline CDR1 and CDR2 sequences are MNHEY and SMNVEV (reference sequence). The CDR3 is CASSSSLAVANEQFF. For the CDR3, the DNA is TGTGCCAGCAGTTCAAGCCTAGCGGTCGCCAATGAGCAGTTCTTC.

The J gene is TRBJ1-1, the V gene TRBV18; possible D gene TRBD1, 5 bases. This CDR3 comprises 14 residues. The V gene lost 2 bases and the J gene lost 1 base, with 8 bases spanning the gap. Germline CDR1 KGHSH, CDR2 LQKENI. The CDR3: CASSPGGSNTEAFF. CDR3 bases: TGTGCCAGCTCACCAGGGGGGTCGAACACTGAAGCTTTCTTT. Full variable domain (rest looked up from reference TRBV18 and TRBJ1-1): NAGVMQNPRHLVRRRGQEARLRCSPMKGHSHVYWYRQLPEEGLKFMVYLQKENIIDESGMPKERFSAEFPKEGPSILRIQQVVRGDSAAYFCASSPGGSNTEAFFGQGTRLTVV.

The genes are TRBV18 and TRBJ1-1; possible D gene TRBD1, 5 bases. CDR3 length: 14 amino acids. Germline CDR1 and CDR2: KGHSH and LQKENI. Trimming left V 3 bases short and J 0 bases short, with 8 bases between. The DNA for the CDR3 is TGTGCCAGCTCACCGGGGGGTGTGAACACTGAAGCTTTCTTT. Amino acids: CASSPGGVNTEAFF.